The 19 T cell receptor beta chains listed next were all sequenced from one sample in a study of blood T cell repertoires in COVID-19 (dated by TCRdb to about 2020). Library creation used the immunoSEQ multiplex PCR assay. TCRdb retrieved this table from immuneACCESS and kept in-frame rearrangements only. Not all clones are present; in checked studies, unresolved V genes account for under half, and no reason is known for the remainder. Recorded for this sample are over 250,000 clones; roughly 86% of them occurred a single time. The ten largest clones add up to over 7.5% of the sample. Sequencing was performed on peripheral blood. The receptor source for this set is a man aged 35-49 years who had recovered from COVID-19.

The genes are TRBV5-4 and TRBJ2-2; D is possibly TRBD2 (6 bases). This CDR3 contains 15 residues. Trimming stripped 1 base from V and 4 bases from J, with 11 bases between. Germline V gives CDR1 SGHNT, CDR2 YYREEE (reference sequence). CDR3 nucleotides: TGTGCCAGCAGCTTGAGGAGGGCTGGCACCGGGGAGCTGTTTTTT. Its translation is CASSLRRAGTGELFF. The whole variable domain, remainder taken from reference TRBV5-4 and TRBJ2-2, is ETGVTQSPTHLIKTRGQQVTLRCSSQSGHNTVSWYQQALGQGPQFIFQYYREEENGRGNFPPRFSGLQFPNYSSELNVNALELDDSALYLCASSLRRAGTGELFFGEGSRLTVL.

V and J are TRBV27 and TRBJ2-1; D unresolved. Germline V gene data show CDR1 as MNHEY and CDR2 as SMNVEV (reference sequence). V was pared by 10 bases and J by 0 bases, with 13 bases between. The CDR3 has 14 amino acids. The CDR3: CATSTPFSYNEQFF. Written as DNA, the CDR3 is TGTGCCACCTCGACTCCTTTCTCCTACAATGAGCAGTTCTTC.

This chain's CDR3 is CASSMGLAGGTSTDTQYF. CDR3 in DNA: TGTGCCAGTAGTATGGGGCTAGCGGGGGGGACTAGCACAGATACGCAGTATTTT. J is TRBJ2-3 and V is TRBV19; TRBD2 aligns across 12 bases. The CDR3 consists of 18 residues. The junction had 7 bases not matched to a gene; V was cut back by 3 bases and J by 0 bases. CDR1 LNHDA and CDR2 SQIVND come from the germline V gene (reference sequence).

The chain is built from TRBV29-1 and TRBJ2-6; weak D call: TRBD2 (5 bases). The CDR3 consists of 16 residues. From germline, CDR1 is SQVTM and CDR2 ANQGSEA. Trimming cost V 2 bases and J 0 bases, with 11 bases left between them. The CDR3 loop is CSVELRRGSGANVLTF. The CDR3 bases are TGCAGCGTTGAACTCCGACGGGGCTCTGGGGCCAACGTCCTGACTTTC.

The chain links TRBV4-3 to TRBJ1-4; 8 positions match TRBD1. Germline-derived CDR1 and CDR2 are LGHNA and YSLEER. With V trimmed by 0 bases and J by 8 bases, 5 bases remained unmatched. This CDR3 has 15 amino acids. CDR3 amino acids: CASSQDRGRGEKLFF. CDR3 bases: TGCGCCAGCAGCCAAGACAGGGGGCGAGGGGAAAAACTGTTTTTT.

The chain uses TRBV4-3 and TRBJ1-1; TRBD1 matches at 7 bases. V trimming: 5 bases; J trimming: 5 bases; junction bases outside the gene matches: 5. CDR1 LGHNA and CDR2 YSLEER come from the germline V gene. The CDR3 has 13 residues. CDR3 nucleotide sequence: TGCGCCAGCAGCTTGACAGGGAAAACTGAAGCTTTCTTT. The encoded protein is CASSLTGKTEAFF.

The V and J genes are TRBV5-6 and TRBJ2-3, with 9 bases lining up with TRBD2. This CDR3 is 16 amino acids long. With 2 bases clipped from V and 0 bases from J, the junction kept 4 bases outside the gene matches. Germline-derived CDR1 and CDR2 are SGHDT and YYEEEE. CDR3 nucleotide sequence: TGTGCCAGCAGCTTAGAGCGGGGGGCTAGCACAGATACGCAGTATTTT. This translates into CASSLERGASTDTQYF.

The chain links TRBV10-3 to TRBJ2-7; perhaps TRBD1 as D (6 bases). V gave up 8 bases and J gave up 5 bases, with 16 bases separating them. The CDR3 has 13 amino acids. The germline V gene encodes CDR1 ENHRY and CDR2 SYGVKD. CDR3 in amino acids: CAIGSLGGNEQYF. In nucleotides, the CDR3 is TGTGCCATCGGTTCCTTAGGGGGTAACGAGCAGTACTTC.

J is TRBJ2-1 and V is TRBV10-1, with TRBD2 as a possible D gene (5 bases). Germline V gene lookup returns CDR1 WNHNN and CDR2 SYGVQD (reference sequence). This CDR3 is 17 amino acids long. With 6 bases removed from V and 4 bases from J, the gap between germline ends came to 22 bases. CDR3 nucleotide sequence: TGCGCCAGCAGCCTCCGTGGCCGGTGGAGGAAGTACAATGAGCAGTTCTTC. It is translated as CASSLRGRWRKYNEQFF.

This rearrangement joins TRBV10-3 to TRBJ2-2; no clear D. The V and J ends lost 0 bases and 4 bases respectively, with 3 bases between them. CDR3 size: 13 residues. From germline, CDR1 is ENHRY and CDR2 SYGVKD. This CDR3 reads CAISESSTGELFF. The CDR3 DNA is TGTGCCATCAGTGAGTCTAGCACCGGGGAGCTGTTTTTT.

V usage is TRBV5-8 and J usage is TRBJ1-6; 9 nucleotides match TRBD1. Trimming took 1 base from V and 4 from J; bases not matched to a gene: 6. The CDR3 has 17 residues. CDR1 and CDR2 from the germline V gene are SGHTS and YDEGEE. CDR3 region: CASSLFRTGAYNSPLHF. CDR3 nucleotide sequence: TGTGCCAGCAGCTTGTTCCGGACAGGGGCATATAATTCACCCCTCCACTTT.

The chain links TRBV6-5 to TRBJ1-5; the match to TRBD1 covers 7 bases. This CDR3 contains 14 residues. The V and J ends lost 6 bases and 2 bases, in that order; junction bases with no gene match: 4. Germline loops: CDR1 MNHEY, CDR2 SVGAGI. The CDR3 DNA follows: TGTGCCAGCAGCTATGGGACAGGCAATCAGCCCCAGCATTTT. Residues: CASSYGTGNQPQHF.

For the CDR3, the DNA is TGTGCCAGCAGTTACGCCAGGGGGCGCCGGGAGCTGTTTTTT. Its translation: CASSYARGRRELFF. The rearrangement uses TRBV6-5 and TRBJ2-2; 8 positions match TRBD1. Germline CDR1 MNHEY, CDR2 SVGAGI. J was trimmed by 9 bases and V by 2 bases; bases with no gene match: 5. There are 14 residues in the CDR3.

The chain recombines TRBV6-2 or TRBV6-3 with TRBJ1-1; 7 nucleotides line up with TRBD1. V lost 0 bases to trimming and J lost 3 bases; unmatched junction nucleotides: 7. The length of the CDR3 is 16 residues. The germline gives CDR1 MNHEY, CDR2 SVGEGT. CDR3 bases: TGTGCCAGCAGTTACTCGATGGGACAGATATACACTGAAGCTTTCTTT. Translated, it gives CASSYSMGQIYTEAFF.

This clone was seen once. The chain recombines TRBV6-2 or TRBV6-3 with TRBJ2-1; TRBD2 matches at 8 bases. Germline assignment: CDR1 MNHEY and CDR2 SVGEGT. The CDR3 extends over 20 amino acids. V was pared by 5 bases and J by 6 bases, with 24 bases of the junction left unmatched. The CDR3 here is CASSNRGGIGVESGSNEQFF. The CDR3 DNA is TGTGCCAGCAGTAACCGGGGGGGGATTGGAGTAGAGAGTGGGTCCAATGAGCAGTTCTTC.

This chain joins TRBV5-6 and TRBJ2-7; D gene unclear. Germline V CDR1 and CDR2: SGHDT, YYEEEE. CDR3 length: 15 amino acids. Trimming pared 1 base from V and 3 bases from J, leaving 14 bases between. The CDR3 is CASSLRFWQNYEQYF. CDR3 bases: TGTGCCAGCAGCTTGCGTTTCTGGCAGAACTACGAGCAGTACTTC.

DNA for the CDR3: TGTGCCAGCAGCCCCCGGTCGGGAGGATCCTACAATGAGCAGTTCTTC. Its protein is CASSPRSGGSYNEQFF. The gene calls are TRBV5-8 and TRBJ2-1; 7 bases line up with TRBD2. This CDR3 region has 16 residues. J was trimmed by 1 base and V by 4 bases; bases with no gene match: 8. Germline CDR1 SGHTS, CDR2 YDEGEE.

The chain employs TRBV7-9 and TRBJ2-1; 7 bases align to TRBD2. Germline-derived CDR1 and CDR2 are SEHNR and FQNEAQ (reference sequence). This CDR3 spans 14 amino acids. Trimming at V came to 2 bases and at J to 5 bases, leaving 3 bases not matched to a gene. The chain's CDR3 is CASSLKGTNNEQFF. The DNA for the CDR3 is TGTGCCAGCAGCTTAAAGGGGACTAACAATGAGCAGTTCTTC.

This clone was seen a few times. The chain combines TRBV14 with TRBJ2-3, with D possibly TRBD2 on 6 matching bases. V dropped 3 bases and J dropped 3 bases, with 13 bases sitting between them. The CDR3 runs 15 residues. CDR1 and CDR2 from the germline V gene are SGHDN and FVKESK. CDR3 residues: CASSQRRGLTDTQYF. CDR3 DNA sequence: TGTGCCAGCAGCCAGAGGAGGGGTCTTACAGATACGCAGTATTTT.